The subject of this entry is one TCR beta chain. Antigen specificity is unknown. The sample originates from a study of blood T cells in healthy people across ages. On the study more broadly: When template switching was applied, about one barcoded beta molecule was captured per two T cells.

V was clipped by 3 bases and J by 4 bases, with 8 bases between them. CDR3 length: 13 amino acids. The study, taken as a whole, reports: Strong correlation was found linking TCR beta diversity to naive T cell percentage. TCR beta diversity, measured per million T cells, fell in a roughly linear way with age.

A J-beta primer mix and a sample-barcoded 5' primer were used in a second PCR of roughly 6 to 12 cycles. Each CDR3 protein is one row after TCRdb ran MiXCR on the 5' RACE reads. The sample shows fewer than 900,000 distinct CDR3 sequences, around 46% of them seen only once. Sequencing was performed on blood. The chain recombines TRBV12-3 or TRBV12-4 with TRBJ2-3; no clear D gene. This sequence originates from an older woman in good health. The CDR3 sequence is CASSFPSSDTQYF. The CDR3 DNA reads TGTGCCAGCAGTTTCCCCAGTTCAGATACGCAGTATTTT.